This TCR beta chain was captured in a study of memory CD4+ T cells and cytomegalovirus serostatus. Whole-study context: This sample comes from healthy Belgian adults, about nine CMV seropositive, roughly 22 seronegative.

The table came from immunoSEQ multiplex PCR; TCRdb's copy has only in-frame clones and leaves some out. The data contain 70,000 or so clones, 78% of them singletons. The germline V and J ends were trimmed by 3 bases and 8 bases, with 10 bases remaining between them. This CDR3 comprises 12 residues. Germline loops: CDR1 MNHNS, CDR2 SASEGT. Study results and caveats: CMV serostatus prediction reached median AUC roughly 0.95, or 0.91 with US-trained model.

Single viable CD3+CD4+CD8-CD45RO+ cells were sorted as the memory CD4+ T cells. Serum IgG to CMV pp150, pp28, p38 and p52 defined serostatus. Total CD4+ T cells were enriched by CD4 positive selection. Details on this clone: Its target is unknown.

The sequence was collected from an adult in good health and CMV-seropositive. The source material was memory CD4+ T cells from blood. The genes are TRBV6-1 and TRBJ1-1, with D uncertain. The CDR3 sequence: CASSEIREEAFF. Here the CDR3 DNA reads TGTGCCAGCAGTGAGATTAGGGAGGAAGCTTTCTTT.